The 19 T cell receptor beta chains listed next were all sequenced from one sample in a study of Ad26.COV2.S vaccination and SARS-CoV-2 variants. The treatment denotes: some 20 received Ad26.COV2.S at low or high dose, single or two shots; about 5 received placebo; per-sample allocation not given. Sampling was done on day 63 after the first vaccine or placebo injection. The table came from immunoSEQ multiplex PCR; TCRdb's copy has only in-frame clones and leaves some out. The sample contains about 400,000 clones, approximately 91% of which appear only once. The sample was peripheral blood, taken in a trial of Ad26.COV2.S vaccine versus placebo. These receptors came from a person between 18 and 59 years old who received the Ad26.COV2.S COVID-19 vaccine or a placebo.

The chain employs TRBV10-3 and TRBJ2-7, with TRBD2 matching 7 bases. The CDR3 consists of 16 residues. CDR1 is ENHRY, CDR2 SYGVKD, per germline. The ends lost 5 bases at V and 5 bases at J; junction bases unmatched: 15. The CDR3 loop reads CAISSHMGGLANEQYF. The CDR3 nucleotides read TGTGCCATCAGTTCACACATGGGAGGGCTAGCAAACGAGCAGTACTTC.

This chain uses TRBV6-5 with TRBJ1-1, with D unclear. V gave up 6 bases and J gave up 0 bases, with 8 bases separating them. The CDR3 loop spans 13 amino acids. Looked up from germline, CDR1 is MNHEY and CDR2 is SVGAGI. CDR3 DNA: TGTGCCAGCAGAAACACCGTGAACACTGAAGCTTTCTTT. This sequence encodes CASRNTVNTEAFF.

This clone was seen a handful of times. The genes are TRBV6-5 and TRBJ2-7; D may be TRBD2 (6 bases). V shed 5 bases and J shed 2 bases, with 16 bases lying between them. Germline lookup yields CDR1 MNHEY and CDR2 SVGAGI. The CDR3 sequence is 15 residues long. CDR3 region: CASSLLGGTAYEQYF. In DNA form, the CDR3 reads TGTGCCAGCAGTCTCCTCGGGGGTACGGCCTACGAGCAGTACTTC.

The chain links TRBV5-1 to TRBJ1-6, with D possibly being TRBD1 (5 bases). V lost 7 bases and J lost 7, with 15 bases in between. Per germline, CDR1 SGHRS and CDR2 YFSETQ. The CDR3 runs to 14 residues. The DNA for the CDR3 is TGCGCCAGCCAGCGTGAAGGGGTCAATTCACCCCTCCACTTT. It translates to CASQREGVNSPLHF.

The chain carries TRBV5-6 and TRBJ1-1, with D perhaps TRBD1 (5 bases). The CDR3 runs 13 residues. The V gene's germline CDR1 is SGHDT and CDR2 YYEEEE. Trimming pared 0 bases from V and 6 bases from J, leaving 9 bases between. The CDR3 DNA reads TGTGCCAGCAGCTTGGCAGGGATCCCTGAAGCTTTCTTT. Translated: CASSLAGIPEAFF.

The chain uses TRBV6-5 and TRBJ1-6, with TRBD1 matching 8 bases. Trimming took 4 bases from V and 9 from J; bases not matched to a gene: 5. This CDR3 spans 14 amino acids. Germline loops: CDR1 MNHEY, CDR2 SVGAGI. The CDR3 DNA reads TGTGCCAGCAGTTCGGACAGGGCGGGTTCACCCCTCCACTTT. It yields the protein CASSSDRAGSPLHF.

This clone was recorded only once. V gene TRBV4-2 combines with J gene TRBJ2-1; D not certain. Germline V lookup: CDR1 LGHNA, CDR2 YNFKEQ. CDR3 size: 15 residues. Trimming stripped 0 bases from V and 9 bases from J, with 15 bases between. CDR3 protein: CASSQEYSRGLEQFF. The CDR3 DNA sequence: TGTGCCAGCAGCCAAGAGTACAGTCGTGGGCTTGAGCAGTTCTTC.

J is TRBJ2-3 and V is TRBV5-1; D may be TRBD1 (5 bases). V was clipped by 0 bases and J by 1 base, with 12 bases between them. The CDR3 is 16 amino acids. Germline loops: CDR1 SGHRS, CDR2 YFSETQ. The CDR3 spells CASSLEAGLRTDTQYF. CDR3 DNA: TGCGCCAGCAGCTTGGAGGCAGGGTTGCGCACAGATACGCAGTATTTT. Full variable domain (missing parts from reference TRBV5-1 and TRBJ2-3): KAGVTQTPRYLIKTRGQQVTLSCSPISGHRSVSWYQQTPGQGLQFLFEYFSETQRNKGNFPGRFSGRQFSNSRSEMNVSTLELGDSALYLCASSLEAGLRTDTQYFGPGTRLTVL.

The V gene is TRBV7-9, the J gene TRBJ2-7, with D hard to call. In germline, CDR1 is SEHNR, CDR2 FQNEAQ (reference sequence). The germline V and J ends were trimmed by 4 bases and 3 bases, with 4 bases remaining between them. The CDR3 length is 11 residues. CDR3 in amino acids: CASSSNYEQYF. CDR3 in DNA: TGTGCCAGCAGCTCTAACTACGAGCAGTACTTC.

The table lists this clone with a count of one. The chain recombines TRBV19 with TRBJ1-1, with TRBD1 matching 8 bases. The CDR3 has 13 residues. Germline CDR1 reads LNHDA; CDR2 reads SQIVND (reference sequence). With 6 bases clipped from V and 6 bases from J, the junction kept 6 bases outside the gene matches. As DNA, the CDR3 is TGTGCCAGTAGCAGGCAGGGGGCCGCTGAAGCTTTCTTT. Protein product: CASSRQGAAEAFF.

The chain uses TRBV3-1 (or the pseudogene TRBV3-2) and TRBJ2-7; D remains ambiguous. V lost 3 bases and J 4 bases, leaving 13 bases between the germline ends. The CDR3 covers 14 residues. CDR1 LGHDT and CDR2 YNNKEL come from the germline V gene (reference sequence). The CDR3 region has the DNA TGTGCCAGCAGCCAGACACAGCGTTCATACGAGCAGTACTTC. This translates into CASSQTQRSYEQYF.

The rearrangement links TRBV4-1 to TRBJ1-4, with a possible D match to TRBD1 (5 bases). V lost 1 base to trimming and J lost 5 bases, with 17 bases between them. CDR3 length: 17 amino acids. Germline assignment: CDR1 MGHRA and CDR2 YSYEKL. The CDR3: CASSQVWGEGANEKLFF. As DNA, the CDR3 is TGCGCCAGCAGCCAAGTCTGGGGGGAAGGGGCGAATGAAAAACTGTTTTTT.

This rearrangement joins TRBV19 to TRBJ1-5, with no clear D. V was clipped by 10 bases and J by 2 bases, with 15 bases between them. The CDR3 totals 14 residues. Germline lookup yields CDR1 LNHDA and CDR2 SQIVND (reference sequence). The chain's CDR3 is CATERAGGNQPQHF. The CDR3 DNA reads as TGTGCCACCGAACGGGCCGGAGGCAATCAGCCCCAGCATTTT.

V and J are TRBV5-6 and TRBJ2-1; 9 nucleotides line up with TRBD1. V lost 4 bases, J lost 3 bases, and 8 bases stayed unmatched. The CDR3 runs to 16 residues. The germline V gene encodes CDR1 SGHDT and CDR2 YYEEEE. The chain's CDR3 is CASSLLDRGDYNEQFF. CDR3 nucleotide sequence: TGTGCCAGCAGCCTCCTCGACAGGGGGGACTACAATGAGCAGTTCTTC.

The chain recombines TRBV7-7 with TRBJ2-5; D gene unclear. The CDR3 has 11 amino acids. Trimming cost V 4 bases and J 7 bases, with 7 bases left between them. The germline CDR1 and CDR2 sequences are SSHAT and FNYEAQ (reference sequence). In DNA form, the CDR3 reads TGTGCCAGCAGCTCAGGAGCGACCCAGTACTTC. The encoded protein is CASSSGATQYF.

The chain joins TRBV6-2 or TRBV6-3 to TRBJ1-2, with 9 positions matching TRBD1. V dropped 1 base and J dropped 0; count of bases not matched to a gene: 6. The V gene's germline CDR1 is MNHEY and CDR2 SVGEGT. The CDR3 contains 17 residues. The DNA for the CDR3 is TGTGCCAGCAGTTACTTTCTGGGGACAGGGCCTAACTATGGCTACACCTTC. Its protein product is CASSYFLGTGPNYGYTF.

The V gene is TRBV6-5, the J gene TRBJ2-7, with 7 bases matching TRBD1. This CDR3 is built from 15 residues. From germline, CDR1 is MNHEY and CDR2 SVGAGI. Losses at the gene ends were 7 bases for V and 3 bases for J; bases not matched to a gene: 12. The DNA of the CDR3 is TGTGCCAGCAATCTACACCGGGACAGAGACTACGAGCAGTACTTC. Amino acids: CASNLHRDRDYEQYF.

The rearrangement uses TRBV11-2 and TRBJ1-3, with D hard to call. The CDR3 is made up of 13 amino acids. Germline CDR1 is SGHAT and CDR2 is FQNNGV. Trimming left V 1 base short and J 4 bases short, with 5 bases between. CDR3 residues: CASSLGQGNTIYF. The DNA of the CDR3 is TGTGCCAGCAGCTTAGGACAAGGAAACACCATATATTTT.

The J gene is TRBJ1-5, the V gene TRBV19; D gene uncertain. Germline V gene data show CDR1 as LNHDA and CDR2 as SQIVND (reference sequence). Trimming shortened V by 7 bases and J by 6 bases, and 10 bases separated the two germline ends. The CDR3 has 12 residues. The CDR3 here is CASNSFGQPQHF. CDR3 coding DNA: TGTGCCAGTAACTCTTTCGGTCAGCCCCAGCATTTT.